This passage covers 11 T cell receptor beta chains from one sample sequenced in a study of blood T cell repertoires in COVID-19 (dated by TCRdb to the early 2020s). The library was produced with the immunoSEQ multiplex PCR assay. What TCRdb holds here is the immuneACCESS table cut down to in-frame rearrangements. Part of the clones is not present; checked against another copy, under half of the missing clones reflect an unresolved V gene, and the others are unexplained. Within this sample are roughly 340,000 clones, with over 70% of them counted one time only. About 6% of the sample rests with the top ten. Sequenced: peripheral blood. The receptor set was obtained from a woman aged 45 to 65 with COVID-19, enrolled during active disease.

Concerning this clone: One end of the junction is discordant with germline, which a read error may explain. The rearrangement links TRBV6-2 or TRBV6-3 to TRBJ2-7, with 9 bases that match TRBD2. CDR1 and CDR2 from the germline V gene are MNHEY and SVGEGT. The CDR3 has 12 amino acids. CDR3 bases: TGTGCCAGCAGCCGCCCTGGGACTAGCTCCCGGTTC. Translating gives CASSRPGTSSRF.

This clone was seen just once. J is TRBJ1-1 and V is TRBV5-1, with 9 bases matching TRBD1. The length of the CDR3 is 16 residues. V was pared by 3 bases and J by 0 bases, with 6 bases of the junction left unmatched. Germline-derived CDR1 and CDR2 are SGHRS and YFSETQ. CDR3 coding DNA: TGCGCCAGCAGCTGGGACAGGGTGCCGTTGAACACTGAAGCTTTCTTT. Its translation: CASSWDRVPLNTEAFF.

The chain recombines TRBV4-1 with TRBJ2-5, with 9 nucleotides matching TRBD1. V lost 3 bases to trimming and J lost 5 bases; unmatched junction nucleotides: 13. The CDR3 length is 17 residues. CDR1 MGHRA and CDR2 YSYEKL come from the germline V gene. This CDR3 reads CASSHHKDRGFRETQYF. As DNA, the CDR3 is TGCGCCAGCAGCCACCACAAGGACAGGGGCTTTAGGGAGACCCAGTACTTC.

The J gene is TRBJ1-5, the V gene TRBV30, with D unresolved. Trimming took off 1 base at V and 4 bases at J, with 5 bases between the two ends. The V gene's germline CDR1 is GTSNPN and CDR2 SVGIG (reference sequence). CDR3 size: 12 residues. CDR3 nucleotide sequence: TGTGCCTGGAGTGCTATTAATCAGCCCCAGCATTTT. It encodes CAWSAINQPQHF.

The chain employs TRBV4-3 and TRBJ2-7; 10 bases map to TRBD2. This CDR3 spans 16 amino acids. Germline values: CDR1 LGHNA, CDR2 YSLEER. The ends lost 0 bases at V and 9 bases at J; junction bases unmatched: 11. In DNA, the CDR3 is TGCGCCAGCAGCCAAGATAGCCTAGCGGGAGTCCCGAGGCAGTACTTC. Protein sequence: CASSQDSLAGVPRQYF.

This sequence joins TRBV6-5 and TRBJ1-3; weak D call: TRBD1 (5 bases). Germline V CDR1 and CDR2: MNHEY, SVGAGI. The CDR3 extends over 16 amino acids. Trimming stripped 0 bases from V and 4 bases from J, with 13 bases between. CDR3 in DNA: TGTGCCAGCAGTTACTCGATCTGGACAACAGGAAACACCATATATTTT. Encoded protein: CASSYSIWTTGNTIYF.

The V and J genes are TRBV6-6 and TRBJ2-7; 11 nucleotides match TRBD2. CDR1 and CDR2 from the germline V gene are MNHNY and SVGAGI (reference sequence). The V and J ends lost 5 bases and 1 base, in that order; junction bases with no gene match: 10. This CDR3 has 17 amino acids. CDR3 region: CASSHSGSGRGSYEQYF. CDR3 coding DNA: TGTGCCAGCAGTCATAGCGGTAGCGGGAGGGGGTCCTACGAGCAGTACTTC.

The chain uses TRBV7-2 and TRBJ2-5, with D maybe TRBD2 (5 bases). CDR1 and CDR2 from the germline V gene are SGHTA and FQGNSA. The V and J ends lost 9 bases and 5 bases respectively, with 10 bases between them. The CDR3 is 11 residues long. CDR3 loop: CASRLMETQYF. The CDR3 nucleotides read TGTGCCAGTAGACTAATGGAGACCCAGTACTTC.

The chain uses TRBV27 and TRBJ2-7, with 12 positions matching TRBD2. The CDR3 spans 19 residues. Trimming took 0 bases from V and 7 from J; bases not matched to a gene: 16. Germline CDR1 reads MNHEY; CDR2 reads SMNVEV (reference sequence). The CDR3: CASSLSPTTSGSILGEQYF. The CDR3 nucleotides are TGTGCCAGCAGTTTATCGCCTACGACTAGCGGGAGTATACTGGGGGAGCAGTACTTC.

The chain couples TRBV10-1 to TRBJ1-2; perhaps TRBD1 as D (6 bases). This CDR3 comprises 13 residues. Germline V CDR1 and CDR2: WNHNN, SYGVQD (reference sequence). Trimming took off 5 bases at V and 3 bases at J, with 10 bases between the two ends. CDR3: CASSNRVDYGYTF. CDR3 DNA sequence: TGCGCCAGCAGTAACAGGGTGGACTATGGCTACACCTTC.

The chain carries TRBV19 and TRBJ1-2; possibly TRBD1 for D (5 bases). CDR1 and CDR2 from the germline V gene are LNHDA and SQIVND (reference sequence). V lost 1 base and J 8 bases, leaving 8 bases between the germline ends. This CDR3 is built from 12 residues. The DNA of the CDR3 is TGTGCCAGTAGTATAGCGAGACAGGGCTACACCTTC. Protein product: CASSIARQGYTF.